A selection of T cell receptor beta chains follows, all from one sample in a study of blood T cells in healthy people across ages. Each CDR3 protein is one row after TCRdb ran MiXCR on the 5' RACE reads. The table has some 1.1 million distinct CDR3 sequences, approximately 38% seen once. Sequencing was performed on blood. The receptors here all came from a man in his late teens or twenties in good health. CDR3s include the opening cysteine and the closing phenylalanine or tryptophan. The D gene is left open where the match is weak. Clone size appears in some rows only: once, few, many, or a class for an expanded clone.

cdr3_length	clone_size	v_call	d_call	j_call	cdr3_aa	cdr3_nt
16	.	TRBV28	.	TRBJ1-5	CASSFSGGVGGQPQHF	TGTGCCAGCAGTTTTTCCGGGGGCGTGGGGGGTCAGCCCCAGCATTTT
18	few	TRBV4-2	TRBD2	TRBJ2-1	CASSQDFVGRAGYNEQFF	TGTGCCAGCAGCCAAGATTTTGTAGGACGAGCGGGGTACAATGAGCAGTTCTTC
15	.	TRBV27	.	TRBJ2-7	CASSLGQTLSYEQYF	TGTGCCAGCAGTTTAGGACAGACCCTCTCCTACGAGCAGTACTTC
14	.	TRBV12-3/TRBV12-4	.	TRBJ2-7	CASRTSGESHEQYF	TGTGCCAGCAGGACTTCAGGGGAATCACACGAGCAGTACTTC
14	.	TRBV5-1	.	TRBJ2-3	CASSSGRAGDTQYF	TGCGCCAGCAGCTCGGGCAGGGCGGGAGATACGCAGTATTTT
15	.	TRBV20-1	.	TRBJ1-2	CSARNRAPEGYGYTF	TGCAGTGCTAGAAACCGGGCCCCGGAGGGGTATGGCTACACCTTC
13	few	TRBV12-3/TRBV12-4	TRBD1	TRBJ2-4	CASTTTGVNIQYF	TGTGCCAGCACCACCACAGGGGTAAACATTCAGTACTTC
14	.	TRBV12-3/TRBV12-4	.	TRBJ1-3	CASRQASSGNTIYF	TGTGCCAGCAGACAGGCCTCCTCTGGAAACACCATATATTTT
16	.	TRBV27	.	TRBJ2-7	CASSPSSGRGPYEQYF	TGTGCCAGCAGTCCCTCCTCCGGGCGGGGGCCCTACGAGCAGTACTTC
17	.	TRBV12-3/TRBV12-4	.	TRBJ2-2	CASSPLLRTANTGELFF	TGTGCCAGCAGCCCCCTTTTAAGGACAGCGAACACCGGGGAGCTGTTTTTT
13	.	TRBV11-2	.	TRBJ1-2	CASSKGTEYGYTF	TGTGCCAGCAGCAAAGGGACCGAATATGGCTACACCTTC
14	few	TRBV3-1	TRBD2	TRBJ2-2	CASSQDGRVGELFF	TGTGCCAGCAGCCAAGATGGGAGGGTCGGAGAGCTGTTTTTT
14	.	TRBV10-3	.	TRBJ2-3	CAIREDLSTDTQYF	TGTGCCATCAGGGAAGACCTAAGCACAGATACGCAGTATTTT
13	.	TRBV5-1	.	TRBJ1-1	CASSLELSAWAFF	TGCGCCAGCAGCTTGGAACTCTCCGCTTGGGCTTTCTTT
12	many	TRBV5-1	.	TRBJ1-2	CASSLGGSGYTF	TGTGCCAGCAGTTTAGGAGGGAGTGGCTACACCTTC
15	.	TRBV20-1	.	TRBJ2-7	CSARDARKGLYEQYF	TGCAGTGCTAGAGATGCCAGGAAAGGGCTCTACGAGCAGTACTTC
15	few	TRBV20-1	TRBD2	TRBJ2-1	CSARGIAGAYNEQFF	TGCAGTGCTAGGGGAATAGCGGGGGCCTACAATGAGCAGTTCTTC
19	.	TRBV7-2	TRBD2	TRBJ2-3	CASSLVLAGGHLRTDTQYF	TGTGCCAGCAGCTTGGTCCTAGCGGGGGGCCATCTACGCACAGATACGCAGTATTTT
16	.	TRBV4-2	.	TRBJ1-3	CASSPHFRDSGNTIYF	TGTGCCAGCAGCCCGCATTTCAGGGACTCTGGAAACACCATATATTTT
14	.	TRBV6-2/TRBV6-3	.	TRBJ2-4	CASSYSNGKNIQYF	TGTGCCAGCAGTTACTCGAATGGCAAAAACATTCAGTACTTC
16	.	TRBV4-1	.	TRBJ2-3	CASSHAILGSTDTQYF	TGCGCCAGCAGCCACGCCATACTAGGAAGCACAGATACGCAGTATTTT
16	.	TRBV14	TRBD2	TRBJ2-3	CASSSLAIASTDTQYF	TGTGCCAGCAGCTCACTAGCGATTGCTAGCACAGATACGCAGTATTTT
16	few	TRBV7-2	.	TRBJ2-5	CASSPTDYLLRETQYF	TGTGCCAGCAGCCCGACTGATTACCTCCTGAGGGAGACCCAGTACTTC
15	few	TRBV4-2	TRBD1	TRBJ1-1	CASSQEGQENTEAFF	TGTGCCAGCAGCCAAGAGGGACAGGAAAACACTGAAGCTTTCTTT
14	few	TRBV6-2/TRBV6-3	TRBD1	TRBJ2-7	CASTRDRVDYEQYF	TGTGCCAGCACCAGGGACAGGGTAGACTACGAGCAGTACTTC
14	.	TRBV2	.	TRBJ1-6	CASSSGVNNSPLHF	TGTGCCAGCAGTTCGGGAGTTAATAATTCACCCCTCCACTTT
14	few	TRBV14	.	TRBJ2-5	CASSQDLVAGTQYF	TGTGCCAGCAGCCAAGATCTGGTCGCCGGGACCCAGTACTTC
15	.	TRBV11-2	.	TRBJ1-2	CASSSPRKGRYGYTF	TGTGCCAGCAGCTCCCCGAGGAAGGGCCGCTATGGCTACACCTTC
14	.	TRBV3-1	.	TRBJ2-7	CASSQGAVFYEQYF	TGTGCCAGCAGCCAAGGGGCGGTTTTCTACGAGCAGTACTTC
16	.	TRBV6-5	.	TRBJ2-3	CASSCSTRGDTDTQYF	TGTGCCAGCAGTTGCTCAACGCGGGGAGACACAGATACGCAGTATTTT